The entry below describes one T cell receptor beta chain. This clonotype occurred a few times. The antigen it recognizes is unknown. The sample holds no much larger clone one base away, and base qualities are not on file. V loses 1 base of germline sequence and J loses 5 bases, and the interval between the two ends is 12 bases. CDR1 and CDR2, per the germline V gene (reference sequence), are DFQATT and SNEGSKA. Measured from the cysteine to the phenylalanine, the CDR3 is 14 residues long. Only the CDR3 portion is preserved as DNA: 42 bases, with reading frame beginning at the first base. Library preparation was by RACE. Sequencing instrument: NextSeq 500. During library preparation, unique molecular identifiers were attached to individual cDNA molecules so that TCRs could be counted quantitatively and reproducibly. Both TCR alpha and TCR beta chains were sequenced from each blood RNA sample. The authors' pipeline ran thus. Samples had a median of roughly 98,000 TCRs, with a range from roughly 23,224 to 700,000. V, J and CDR3 annotation of the TCR reads was performed with the Decombinator software suite. For the PS versus PT1 abundance plots, all samples were subsampled to the same number of TCRs (28,000). TCRs were defined as expanded if absent before sensitization and observed at least eight times at the 2-week time point. TCRdb took the public reads, trimmed them with fastp at Q25, ran MiXCR for clone calling and kept in-frame beta chains. Entries are consolidated by CDR3 protein sequence, retaining the most common genes and DNA. The V and J calls, along with clone size, are taken from TCRdb and not from the paper's own processing. This sample is represented by about 93,000 distinct CDR3 sequences; 8.5% of them were singletons. The ten largest clones represent around 2.6% of the sample.

The time point tag for this specimen amounts to: pre-sensitization, week 0. This specimen's treatment or condition label, per the study, means: therapeutic diphenylcyclopropenone sensitization with weekly scalp DPC. Blood at each patch-test visit was drawn before the patch test was applied. Eligible patients were aged 18 to 70, diagnosed with alopecia, deemed suitable for DPC therapy, and excluded if pregnant. Total RNA was isolated from unfractionated whole blood collected in Tempus Blood RNA tubes. This entry is derived from a study of human T cells and chemical hapten exposure (dated by TCRdb to about 2021). Describing the broader study: For sensitization, 2% DPC in acetone was applied to an approximately 2 cm by approximately 2 cm area of upper inner arm skin. Patients additionally received weekly therapeutic DPC doses to the scalp throughout the roughly 25-week study period. Patch testing was performed on the upper back with Finn chambers containing 0.01% DPC, and the patch tests were scored after 6 days according to International Contact Dermatitis Research Group standards. The mostly female patient cohort included alopecia areata with under or over 50% scalp involvement, alopecia totalis and alopecia universalis. The libraries were sequenced as a pool, and the TCR yield per sample differed mostly because of small variations in library volumes within the pool. In alopecia patients, the study followed how the peripheral blood TCR repertoire changed in vivo over primary and secondary sensitization to diphenylcyclopropenone (DPC), a hapten. Patient blood was sampled pre-sensitization (week 0) and at 2, 6 and about 24 weeks after DPC sensitization. About 29 alopecia patients gave blood for TCR sequencing at one to four time points (pre-sensitization, 2, 6 and 24 weeks).

Overall results and qualifications from the work: Compared with pre-sensitization or healthy control sets, expanded TCRs formed significantly more large CDR3 similarity clusters, which is consistent with antigen-driven responses. Alopecia, a presumed autoimmune disease, was present in all patients, so the immune response of the patients might differ from that of healthy individuals. Repeated subsampling changed both the strength of the expansion versus patch-test correlation and the threshold at which that correlation became significant. The number of TCRs above 1 in 1000 frequency did not change with DPC sensitization; there was no evidence of global repertoire structure alterations. A positive correlation was found between the number of PT1 expanded TCRs and patch test score, with significance reached at thresholds 8, 16 and 32 but not 4.

The specimen comprised whole blood, sampled in connection with sensitization to the hapten diphenylcyclopropenone (DPC). The chain uses TRBV20-1 and TRBJ2-1, with the identity of the D gene unclear. The clonotype comes from a man in his forties with alopecia areata. Some clones in this sample may be carry-over from other donors' samples. The CDR3 reads as follows: CSARVGYPNNEQFF. The DNA sequence reads TGCAGTGCTAGAGTCGGCTATCCGAACAATGAGCAGTTCTTC.